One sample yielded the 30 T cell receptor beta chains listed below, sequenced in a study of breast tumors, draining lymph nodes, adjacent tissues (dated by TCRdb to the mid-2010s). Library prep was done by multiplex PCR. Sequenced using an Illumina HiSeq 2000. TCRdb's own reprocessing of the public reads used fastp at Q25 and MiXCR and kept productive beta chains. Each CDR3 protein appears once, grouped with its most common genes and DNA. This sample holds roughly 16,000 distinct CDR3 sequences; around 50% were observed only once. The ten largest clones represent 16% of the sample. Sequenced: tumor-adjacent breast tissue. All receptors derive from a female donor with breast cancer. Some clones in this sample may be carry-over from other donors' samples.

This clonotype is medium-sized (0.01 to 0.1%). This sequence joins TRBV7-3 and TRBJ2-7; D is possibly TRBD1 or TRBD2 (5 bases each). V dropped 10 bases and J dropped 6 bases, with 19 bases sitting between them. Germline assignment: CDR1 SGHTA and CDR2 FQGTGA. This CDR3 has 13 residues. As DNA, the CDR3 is TGTGCCACCTCACTGGGGGTTTCCAGCGAGCAGTACTTC. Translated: CATSLGVSSEQYF.

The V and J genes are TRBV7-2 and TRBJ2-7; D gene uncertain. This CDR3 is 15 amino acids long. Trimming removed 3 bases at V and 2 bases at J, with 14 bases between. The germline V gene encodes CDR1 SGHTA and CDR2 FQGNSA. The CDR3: CASSLTVSWTYEQYF. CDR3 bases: TGTGCCAGCAGCTTGACCGTATCTTGGACCTACGAGCAGTACTTC.

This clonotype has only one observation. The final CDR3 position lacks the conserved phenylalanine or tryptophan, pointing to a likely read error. The CDR3 sequence is CASSLIAGATKNIQYL. The DNA for the CDR3 is TGCGCCAGCAGCTTGATAGCGGGAGCGACCAAAAACATTCAGTACCTC. The chain is built from TRBV5-1 and TRBJ2-4; 9 bases fit TRBD2. The CDR3 spans 16 residues. V lost 1 base to trimming and J lost 2 bases; unmatched junction nucleotides: 4. CDR1 is SGHRS and CDR2 is YFSETQ in the germline V gene.

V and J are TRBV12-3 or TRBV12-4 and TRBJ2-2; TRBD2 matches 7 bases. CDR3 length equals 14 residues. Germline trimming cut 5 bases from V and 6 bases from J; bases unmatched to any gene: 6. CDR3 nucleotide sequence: TGTGCCAGCAGTCTCGCGGGAGAGGCCGGGGAGCTGTTTTTT. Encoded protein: CASSLAGEAGELFF.

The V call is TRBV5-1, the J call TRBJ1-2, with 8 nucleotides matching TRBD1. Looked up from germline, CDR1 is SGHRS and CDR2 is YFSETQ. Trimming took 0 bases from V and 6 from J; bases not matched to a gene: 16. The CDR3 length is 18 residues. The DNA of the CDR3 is TGCGCCAGCAGCTTGGGTTCCTCGGGGCAGGGGGCGCGCGATGGCTACACCTTC. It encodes CASSLGSSGQGARDGYTF.

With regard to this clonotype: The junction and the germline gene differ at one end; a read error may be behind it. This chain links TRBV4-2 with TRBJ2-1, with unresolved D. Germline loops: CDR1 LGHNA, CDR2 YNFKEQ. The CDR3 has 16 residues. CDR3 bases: TGTGCCAGCAGCCAAGAATCCCTCGCGAGCGCCAATGGGCAGTTCTTC. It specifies CASSQESLASANGQFF.

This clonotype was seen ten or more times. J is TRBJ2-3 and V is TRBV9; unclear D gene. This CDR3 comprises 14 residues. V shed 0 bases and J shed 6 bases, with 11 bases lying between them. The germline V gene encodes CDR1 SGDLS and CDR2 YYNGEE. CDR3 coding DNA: TGTGCCAGCAGCGTAGTTGGCCTCGGGGATACGCAGTATTTT. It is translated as CASSVVGLGDTQYF.

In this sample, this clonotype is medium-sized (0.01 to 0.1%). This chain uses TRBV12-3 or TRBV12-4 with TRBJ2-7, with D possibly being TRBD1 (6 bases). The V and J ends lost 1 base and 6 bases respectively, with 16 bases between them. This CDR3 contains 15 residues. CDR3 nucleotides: TGTGCCAGCAGTTTAGTGGGGGCACTAAACGGCGAGCAGTACTTC. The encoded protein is CASSLVGALNGEQYF.

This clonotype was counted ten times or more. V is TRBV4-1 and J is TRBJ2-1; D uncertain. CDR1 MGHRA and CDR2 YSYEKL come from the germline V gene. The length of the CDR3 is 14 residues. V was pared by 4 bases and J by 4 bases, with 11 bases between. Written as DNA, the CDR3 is TGCGCCAGCAGCCCTCCAGCGACTTACAATGAGCAGTTCTTC. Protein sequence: CASSPPATYNEQFF.

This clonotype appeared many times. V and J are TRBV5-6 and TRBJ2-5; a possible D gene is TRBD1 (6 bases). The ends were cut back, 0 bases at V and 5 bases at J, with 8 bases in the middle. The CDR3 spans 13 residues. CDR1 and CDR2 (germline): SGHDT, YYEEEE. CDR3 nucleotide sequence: TGTGCCAGCAGCTTGGGGCAGGGGGAGACCCAGTACTTC. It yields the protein CASSLGQGETQYF.

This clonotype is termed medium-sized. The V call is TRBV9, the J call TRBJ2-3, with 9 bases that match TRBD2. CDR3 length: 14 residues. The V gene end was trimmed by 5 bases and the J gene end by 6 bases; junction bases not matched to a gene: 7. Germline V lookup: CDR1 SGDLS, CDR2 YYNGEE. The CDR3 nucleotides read TGTGCCAGCAGACCAGCGGGAGGAGAGGATACGCAGTATTTT. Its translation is CASRPAGGEDTQYF. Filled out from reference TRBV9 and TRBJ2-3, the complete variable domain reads DSGVTQTPKHLITATGQRVTLRCSPRSGDLSVYWYQQSLDQGLQFLIQYYNGEERAKGNILERFSAQQFPDLHSELNLSSLELGDSALYFCASRPAGGEDTQYFGPGTRLTVL.

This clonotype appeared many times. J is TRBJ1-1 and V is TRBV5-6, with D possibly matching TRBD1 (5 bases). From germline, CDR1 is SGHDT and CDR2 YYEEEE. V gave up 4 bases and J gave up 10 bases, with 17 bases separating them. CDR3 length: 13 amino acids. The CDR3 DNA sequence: TGTGCCAGCAGCCTATGGGACTTGAGGGGAGCTTTCTTT. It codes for CASSLWDLRGAFF.

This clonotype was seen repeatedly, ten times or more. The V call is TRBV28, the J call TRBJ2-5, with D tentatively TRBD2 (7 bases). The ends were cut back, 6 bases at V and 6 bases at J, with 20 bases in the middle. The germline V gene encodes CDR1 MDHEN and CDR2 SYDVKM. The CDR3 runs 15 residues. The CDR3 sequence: CASRWGEGGIKTQYF. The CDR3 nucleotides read TGTGCCAGCAGGTGGGGGGAGGGGGGGATAAAGACCCAGTACTTC.

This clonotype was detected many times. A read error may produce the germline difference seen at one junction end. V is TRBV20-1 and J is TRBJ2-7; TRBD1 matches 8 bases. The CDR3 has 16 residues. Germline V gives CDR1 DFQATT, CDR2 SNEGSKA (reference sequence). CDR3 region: CSARDPGTGGTYEQYF. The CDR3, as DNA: TGCAGTGCTAGAGATCCCGGAACAGGGGGAACCTACGAACAGTACTTC.

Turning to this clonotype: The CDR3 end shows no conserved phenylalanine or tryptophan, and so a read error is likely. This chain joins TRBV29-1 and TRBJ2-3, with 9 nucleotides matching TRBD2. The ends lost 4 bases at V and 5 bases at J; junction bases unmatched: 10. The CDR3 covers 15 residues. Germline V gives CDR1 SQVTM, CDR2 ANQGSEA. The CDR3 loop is CSVARRGGDLDTQYL. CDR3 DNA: TGCAGCGTTGCGAGGCGGGGGGGGGACTTAGATACGCAGTATCTT.

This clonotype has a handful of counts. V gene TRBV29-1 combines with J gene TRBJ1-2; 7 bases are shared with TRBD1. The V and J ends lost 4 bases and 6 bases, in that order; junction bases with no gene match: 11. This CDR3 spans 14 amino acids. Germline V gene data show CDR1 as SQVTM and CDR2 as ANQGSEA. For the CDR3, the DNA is TGCAGCGTTGGCAAGCAGGGGGTAGACAATGGCTACACCTTC. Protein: CSVGKQGVDNGYTF.

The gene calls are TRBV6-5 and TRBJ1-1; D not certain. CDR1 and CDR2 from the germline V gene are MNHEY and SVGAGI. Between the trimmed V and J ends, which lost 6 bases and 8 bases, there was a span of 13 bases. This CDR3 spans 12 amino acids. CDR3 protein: CASSRGRSEAFF. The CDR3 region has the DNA TGTGCCAGCAGCCGCGGACGAAGCGAAGCTTTCTTT.

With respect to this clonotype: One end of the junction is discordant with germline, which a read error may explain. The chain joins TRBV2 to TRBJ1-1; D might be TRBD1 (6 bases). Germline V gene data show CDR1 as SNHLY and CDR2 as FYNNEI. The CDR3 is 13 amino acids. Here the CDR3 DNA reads TGTGCCAGCTGCCGGGGGGCTGACACTAAAGCTTTCTTT. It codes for CASCRGADTKAFF.

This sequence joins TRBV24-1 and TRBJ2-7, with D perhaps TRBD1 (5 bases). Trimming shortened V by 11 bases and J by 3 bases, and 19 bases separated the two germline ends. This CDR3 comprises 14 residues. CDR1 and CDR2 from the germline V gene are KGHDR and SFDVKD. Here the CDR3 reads CAIALGRGNYEQYF. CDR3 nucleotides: TGTGCCATCGCCCTTGGTAGGGGAAACTACGAGCAGTACTTC.

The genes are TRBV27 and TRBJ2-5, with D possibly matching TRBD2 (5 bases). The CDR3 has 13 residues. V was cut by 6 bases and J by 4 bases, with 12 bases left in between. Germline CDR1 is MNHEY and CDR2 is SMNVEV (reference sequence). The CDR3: CASSYRAGETQYF. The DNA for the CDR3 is TGTGCCAGCAGCTACCGGGCGGGAGAGACCCAGTACTTC.

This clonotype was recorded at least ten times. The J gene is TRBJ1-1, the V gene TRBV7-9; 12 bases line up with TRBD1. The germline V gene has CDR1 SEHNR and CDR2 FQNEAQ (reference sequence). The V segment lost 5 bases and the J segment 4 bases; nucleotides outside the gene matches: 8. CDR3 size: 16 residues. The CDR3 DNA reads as TGTGCCAGCAGCCAGGGACAGGGGGCCGTCGTCACTGAAGCTTTCTTT. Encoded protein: CASSQGQGAVVTEAFF.

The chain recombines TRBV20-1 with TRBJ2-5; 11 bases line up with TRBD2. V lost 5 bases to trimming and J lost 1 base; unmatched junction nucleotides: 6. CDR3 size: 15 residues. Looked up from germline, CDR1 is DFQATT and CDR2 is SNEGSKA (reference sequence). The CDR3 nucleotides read TGCAGTGCTCTCGGACTAGCGGGTACCCAAGAGACCCAGTACTTC. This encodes CSALGLAGTQETQYF.

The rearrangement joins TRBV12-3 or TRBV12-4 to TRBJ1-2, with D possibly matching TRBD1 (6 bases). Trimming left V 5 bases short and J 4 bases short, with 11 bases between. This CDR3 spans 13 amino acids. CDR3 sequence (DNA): TGTGCCAGCAGTACAGACAGGCTCTATGGCTACACCTTC. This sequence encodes CASSTDRLYGYTF.

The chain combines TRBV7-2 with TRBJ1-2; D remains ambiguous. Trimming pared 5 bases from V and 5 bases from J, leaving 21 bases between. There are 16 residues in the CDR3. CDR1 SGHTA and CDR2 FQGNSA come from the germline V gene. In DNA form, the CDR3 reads TGTGCCAGCAGCCCATCTCAGAGGGCGACCCTTTATGGCTACACCTTC. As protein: CASSPSQRATLYGYTF.

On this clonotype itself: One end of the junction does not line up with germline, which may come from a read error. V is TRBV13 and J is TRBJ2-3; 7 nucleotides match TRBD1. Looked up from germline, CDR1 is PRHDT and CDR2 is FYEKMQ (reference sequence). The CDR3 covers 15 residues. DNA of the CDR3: TGCGCCAGCAGCATGGGACAGTCAGGCACAGATACGCAGTATTTT. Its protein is CASSMGQSGTDTQYF.

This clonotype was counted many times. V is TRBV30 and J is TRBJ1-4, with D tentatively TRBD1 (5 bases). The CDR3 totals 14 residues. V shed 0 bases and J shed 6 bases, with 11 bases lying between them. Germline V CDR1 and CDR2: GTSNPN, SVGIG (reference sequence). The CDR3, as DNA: TGTGCCTGGAGTGTACCCAGGGTGGATGAAAAACTGTTTTTT. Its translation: CAWSVPRVDEKLFF. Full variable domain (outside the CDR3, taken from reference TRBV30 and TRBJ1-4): SQTIHQWPATLVQPVGSPLSLECTVEGTSNPNLYWYRQAAGRGLQLLFYSVGIGQISSEVPQNLSASRPQDRQFILSSKKLLLSDSGFYLCAWSVPRVDEKLFFGSGTQLSVL.

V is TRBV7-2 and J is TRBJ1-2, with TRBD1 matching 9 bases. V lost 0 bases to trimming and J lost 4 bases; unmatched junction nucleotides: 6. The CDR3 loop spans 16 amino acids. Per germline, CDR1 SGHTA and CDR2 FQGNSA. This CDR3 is CASSLAPGQGAYGYTF. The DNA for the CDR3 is TGTGCCAGCAGCTTAGCTCCGGGACAGGGCGCCTATGGCTACACCTTC. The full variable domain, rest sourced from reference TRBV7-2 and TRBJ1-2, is GAGVSQSPSNKVTEKGKDVELRCDPISGHTALYWYRQSLGQGLEFLIYFQGNSAPDKSGLPSDRFSAERTGGSVSTLTIQRTQQEDSAVYLCASSLAPGQGAYGYTFGSGTRLTVV.

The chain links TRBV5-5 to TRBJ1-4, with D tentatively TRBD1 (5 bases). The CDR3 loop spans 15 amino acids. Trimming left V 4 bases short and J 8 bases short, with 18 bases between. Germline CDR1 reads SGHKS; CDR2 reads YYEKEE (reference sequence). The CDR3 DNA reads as TGTGCCAGCAGCCGACCCGGGGCCCTCTCGGAAAAACTGTTTTTT. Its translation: CASSRPGALSEKLFF. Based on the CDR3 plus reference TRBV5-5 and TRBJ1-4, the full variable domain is DAGVTQSPTHLIKTRGQQVTLRCSPISGHKSVSWYQQVLGQGPQFIFQYYEKEERGRGNFPDRFSARQFPNYSSELNVNALLLGDSALYLCASSRPGALSEKLFFGSGTQLSVL.

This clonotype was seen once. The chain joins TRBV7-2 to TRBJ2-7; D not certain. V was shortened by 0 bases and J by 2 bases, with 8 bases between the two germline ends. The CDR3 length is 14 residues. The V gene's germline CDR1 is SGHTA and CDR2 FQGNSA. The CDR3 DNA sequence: TGTGCCAGCAGCTTAGCGTTTCGTGCCTACGAGCAGTACTTC. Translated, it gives CASSLAFRAYEQYF. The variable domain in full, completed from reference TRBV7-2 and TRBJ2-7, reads GAGVSQSPSNKVTEKGKDVELRCDPISGHTALYWYRQSLGQGLEFLIYFQGNSAPDKSGLPSDRFSAERTGGSVSTLTIQRTQQEDSAVYLCASSLAFRAYEQYFGPGTRLTVT.

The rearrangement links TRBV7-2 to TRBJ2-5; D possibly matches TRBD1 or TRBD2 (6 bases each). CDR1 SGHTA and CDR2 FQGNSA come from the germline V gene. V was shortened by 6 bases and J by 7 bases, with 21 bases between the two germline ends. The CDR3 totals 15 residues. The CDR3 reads CASSRGVGQMATQYF. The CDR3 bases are TGTGCCAGCAGTAGGGGGGTCGGTCAGATGGCGACCCAGTACTTC.